The rows below give T cell receptor beta chains drawn from one sample of a study of control samples from healthy donors and cancer patients. Here immunoSEQ multiplex PCR was the method, and the copy in TCRdb shows in-frame clones only, minus some. The table has fewer than 40,000 clones, roughly 92% seen once; the top ten hold around 1.6%. Sequencing was carried out using PBMCs. These receptors were taken from a man between 35 and 55 years old with colorectal cancer. The CDR3 runs from the conserved cysteine through the conserved F or W. A D gene is named only where the DNA matches it firmly. Only some rows state a clone size, as once, few, many or a class for expanded clones.

D gene,J gene,CDR3 length,clone size,V gene,CDR3 DNA,CDR3 protein
-,TRBJ1-1,15,-,TRBV27,TGTGCCAGCAGTTCTCTAGGGGTGGGAAGCACTGAAGCTTTCTTT,CASSSLGVGSTEAFF
-,TRBJ2-3,12,-,TRBV5-8,TGTGCCAGCAGGTGGGCCCGGGAAGAGCAGTATTTT,CASRWAREEQYF
-,TRBJ2-1,13,-,TRBV24-1,TGTGCCACCAGTGATTTATGGGGTAATGAGCAGTTCTTC,CATSDLWGNEQFF
-,TRBJ2-5,15,few,TRBV18,TGTGCCAGCTCACCACAAGACCCAGGGTTGGAGACCCAGTACTTC,CASSPQDPGLETQYF
-,TRBJ2-7,15,-,TRBV18,TGTGCCAGCTCACCGGGGCACCCTATCCTCTACGAGCAGTACTTC,CASSPGHPILYEQYF
-,TRBJ2-5,14,-,TRBV6-5,TGTGCCAGCAGGACCCAGGGGGGGAAAGAGACCCAGTACTTC,CASRTQGGKETQYF
TRBD1,TRBJ1-1,24,-,TRBV19,TGTGCCAGTAGTATGGGCGGATTGGGACAGTCCCTCTGGGGTGTTACTTTGATGAACACTGAAGCTTTCTTT,CASSMGGLGQSLWGVTLMNTEAFF
-,TRBJ1-6,15,-,TRBV6-6,TGTGCCAGCAGTCGAAGGGGGGAGGGGGGTTCACCCCTCCACTTT,CASSRRGEGGSPLHF
-,TRBJ2-7,16,few,TRBV11-2,TGTGCCAGCAGCCAGGGCGTGGATATAAAGACCTACGAGCAGTACTTC,CASSQGVDIKTYEQYF
TRBD1,TRBJ1-4,16,-,TRBV3-1/TRBV3-2,TGTGCCAGCAGCCGCGGACAGGCATCAACTAATGAAAAACTGTTTTTT,CASSRGQASTNEKLFF
-,TRBJ2-2,14,once,TRBV5-1,TGCGCCAGCCGCGGGGCGGTGAACACCGGGGAGCTGTTTTTT,CASRGAVNTGELFF
-,TRBJ1-1,13,-,TRBV6-5,TGTGCCAGCAGTCCGTTTTTGAACACTGAAGCTTTCTTT,CASSPFLNTEAFF
TRBD2,TRBJ2-1,13,-,TRBV7-8,TGTGCCAGCAGCTCCAAGCGGGGGGTTGAGCAGTTCTTC,CASSSKRGVEQFF
-,TRBJ1-3,15,-,TRBV7-2,TGTGCCAGCAGTCAAGGGGGGGTCTCTGGAAACACCATATATTTT,CASSQGGVSGNTIYF
-,TRBJ2-7,15,few,TRBV7-2,TGTGCCAGCAGCTCCGGGTACCCGGGGTCCTACGAGCAGTACTTC,CASSSGYPGSYEQYF
-,TRBJ1-4,19,-,TRBV11-3,TGTGCCAGCAGCTTAGACCTCCTTGGAGAGGGGATGTATCATGAAAAACTGTTTTTT,CASSLDLLGEGMYHEKLFF
TRBD2,TRBJ2-1,15,-,TRBV6-2/TRBV6-3,TGTGCCAGCAGTTTGATAGCGGGGGGGCCGAGTGAGCAGTTCTTC,CASSLIAGGPSEQFF
TRBD2,TRBJ2-1,17,-,TRBV3-1/TRBV3-2,TGTGCCAGCAGCCAAGGGGCGGCTAGCGGGGGGAACAATGAGCAGTTCTTC,CASSQGAASGGNNEQFF